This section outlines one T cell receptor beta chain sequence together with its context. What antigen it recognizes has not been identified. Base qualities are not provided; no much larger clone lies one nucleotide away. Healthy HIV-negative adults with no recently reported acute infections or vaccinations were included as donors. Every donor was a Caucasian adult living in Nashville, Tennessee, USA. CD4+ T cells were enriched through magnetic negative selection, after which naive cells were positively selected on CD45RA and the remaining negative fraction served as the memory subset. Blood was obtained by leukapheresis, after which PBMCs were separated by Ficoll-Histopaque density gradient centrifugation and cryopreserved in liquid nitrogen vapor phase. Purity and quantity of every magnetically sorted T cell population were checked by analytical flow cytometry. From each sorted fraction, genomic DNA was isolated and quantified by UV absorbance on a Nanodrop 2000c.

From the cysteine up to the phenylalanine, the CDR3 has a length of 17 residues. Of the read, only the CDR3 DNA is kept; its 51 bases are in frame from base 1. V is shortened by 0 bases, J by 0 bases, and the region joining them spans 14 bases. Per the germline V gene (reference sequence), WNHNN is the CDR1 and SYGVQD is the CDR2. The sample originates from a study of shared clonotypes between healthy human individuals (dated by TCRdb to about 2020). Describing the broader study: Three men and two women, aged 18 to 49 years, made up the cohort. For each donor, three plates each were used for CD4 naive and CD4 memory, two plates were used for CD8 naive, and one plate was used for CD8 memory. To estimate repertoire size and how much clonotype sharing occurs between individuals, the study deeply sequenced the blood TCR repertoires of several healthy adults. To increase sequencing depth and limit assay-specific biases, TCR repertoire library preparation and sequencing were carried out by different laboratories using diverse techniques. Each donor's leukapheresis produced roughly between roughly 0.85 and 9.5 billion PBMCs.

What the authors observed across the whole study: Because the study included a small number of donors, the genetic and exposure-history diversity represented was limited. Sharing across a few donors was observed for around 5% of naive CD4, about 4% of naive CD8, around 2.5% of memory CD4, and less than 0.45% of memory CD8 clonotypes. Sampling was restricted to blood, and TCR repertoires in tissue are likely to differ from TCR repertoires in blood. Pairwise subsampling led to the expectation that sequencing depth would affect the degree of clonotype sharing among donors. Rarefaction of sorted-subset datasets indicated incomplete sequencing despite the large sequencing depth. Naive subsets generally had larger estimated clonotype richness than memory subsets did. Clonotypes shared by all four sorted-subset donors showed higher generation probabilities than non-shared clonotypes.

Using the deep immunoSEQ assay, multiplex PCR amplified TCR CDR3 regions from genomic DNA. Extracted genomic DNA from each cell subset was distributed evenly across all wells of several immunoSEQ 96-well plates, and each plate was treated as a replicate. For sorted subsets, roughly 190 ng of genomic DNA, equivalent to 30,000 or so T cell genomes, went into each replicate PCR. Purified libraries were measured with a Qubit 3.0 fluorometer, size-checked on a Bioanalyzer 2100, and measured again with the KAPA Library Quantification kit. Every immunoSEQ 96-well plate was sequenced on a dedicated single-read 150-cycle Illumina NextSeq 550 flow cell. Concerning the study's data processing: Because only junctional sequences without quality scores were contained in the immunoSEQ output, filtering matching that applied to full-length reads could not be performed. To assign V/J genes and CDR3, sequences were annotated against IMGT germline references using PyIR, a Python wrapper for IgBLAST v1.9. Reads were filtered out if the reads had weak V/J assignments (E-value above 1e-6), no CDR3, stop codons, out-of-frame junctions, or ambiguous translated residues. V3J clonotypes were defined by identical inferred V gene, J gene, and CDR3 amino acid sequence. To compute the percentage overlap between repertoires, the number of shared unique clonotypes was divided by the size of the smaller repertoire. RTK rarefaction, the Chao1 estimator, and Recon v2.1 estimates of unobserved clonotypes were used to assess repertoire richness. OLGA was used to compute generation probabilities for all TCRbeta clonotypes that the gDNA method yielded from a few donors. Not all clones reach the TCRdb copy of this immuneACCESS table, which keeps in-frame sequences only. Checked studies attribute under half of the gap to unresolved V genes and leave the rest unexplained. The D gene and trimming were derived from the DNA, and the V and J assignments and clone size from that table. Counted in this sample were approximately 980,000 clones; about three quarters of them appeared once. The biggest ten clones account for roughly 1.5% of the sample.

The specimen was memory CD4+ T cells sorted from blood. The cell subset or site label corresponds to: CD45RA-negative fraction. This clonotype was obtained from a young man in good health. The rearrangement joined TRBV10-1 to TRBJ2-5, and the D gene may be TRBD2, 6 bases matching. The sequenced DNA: TGCGCCAGCAGTGAGTCTTCTAGCGCGACAAACCAAGAGACCCAGTACTTC. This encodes CASSESSSATNQETQYF.